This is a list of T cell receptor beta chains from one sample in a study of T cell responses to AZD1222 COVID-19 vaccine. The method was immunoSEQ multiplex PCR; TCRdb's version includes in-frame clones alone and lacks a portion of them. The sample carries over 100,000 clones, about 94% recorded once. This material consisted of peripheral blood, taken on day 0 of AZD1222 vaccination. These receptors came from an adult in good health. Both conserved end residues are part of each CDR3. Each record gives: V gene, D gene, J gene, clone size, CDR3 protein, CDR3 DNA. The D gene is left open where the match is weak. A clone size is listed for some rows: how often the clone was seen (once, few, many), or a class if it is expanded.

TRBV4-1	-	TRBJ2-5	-	CASSQVNDRQETQYF	TGCGCCAGCAGCCAAGTCAATGACAGGCAAGAGACCCAGTACTTC
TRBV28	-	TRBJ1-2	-	CASSLIQGPNYGYTF	TGTGCCAGCAGTTTAATACAGGGCCCCAACTATGGCTACACCTTC
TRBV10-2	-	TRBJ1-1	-	CASSESGRTEAFF	TGCGCCAGCAGTGAGTCCGGACGGACTGAAGCTTTCTTT
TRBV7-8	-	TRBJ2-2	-	CASSLRTDTGELFF	TGTGCCAGCAGCCTAAGGACTGACACCGGGGAGCTGTTTTTT
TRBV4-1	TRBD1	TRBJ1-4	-	CASSQAFRGRGEKLFF	TGCGCCAGCAGCCAAGCGTTCAGGGGGCGAGGTGAAAAACTGTTTTTT
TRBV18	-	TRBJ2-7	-	CASSPPNLQGLLEQYF	TGTGCCAGCTCACCACCCAACTTACAGGGCCTCCTAGAGCAGTACTTC
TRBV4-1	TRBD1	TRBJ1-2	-	CASRPWTGENYGYTF	TGCGCCAGCAGGCCTTGGACAGGAGAAAACTATGGCTACACCTTC
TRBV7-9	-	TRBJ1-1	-	CASSSPIDTEAFF	TGTGCCAGCAGCTCCCCGATCGACACTGAAGCTTTCTTT
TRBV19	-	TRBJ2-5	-	CASSIELLGETQYF	TGTGCCAGTAGTATAGAATTGTTGGGTGAGACCCAGTACTTC
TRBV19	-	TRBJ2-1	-	CASRPSQAGGLFF	TGTGCCAGTCGTCCCTCTCAGGCAGGAGGGCTGTTCTTC
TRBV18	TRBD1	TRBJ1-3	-	CASSPDRLHSGNTIYF	TGTGCCAGCTCACCGGACAGGCTACACTCTGGAAACACCATATATTTT
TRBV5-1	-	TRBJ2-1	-	CASSQNTGSNEQFF	TGCGCCAGCAGCCAAAACACAGGGTCCAATGAGCAGTTCTTC
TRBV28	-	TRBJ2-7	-	CASSLGSYEQYF	TGTGCCAGCAGTTTGGGATCCTACGAGCAGTACTTC
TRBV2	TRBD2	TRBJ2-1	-	CASSSGRGSYNEQFF	TGTGCCAGCAGTAGCGGGAGGGGGTCCTACAATGAGCAGTTCTTC
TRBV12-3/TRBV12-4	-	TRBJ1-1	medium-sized	CASTQFRNTEAFF	TGTGCCAGCACTCAATTCAGGAACACTGAAGCTTTCTTT
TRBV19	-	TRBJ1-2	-	CASSIDTFNFYGYTF	TGTGCCAGTAGTATAGACACGTTTAACTTCTATGGCTACACCTTC
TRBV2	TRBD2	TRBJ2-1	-	CASSEGNSGRLGQFF	TGTGCCAGCAGTGAAGGTAATAGCGGGAGATTAGGGCAGTTCTTC
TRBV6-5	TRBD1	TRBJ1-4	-	CASSRSQGAYEKLFF	TGTGCCAGCAGTCGTTCACAGGGGGCGTATGAAAAACTGTTTTTT
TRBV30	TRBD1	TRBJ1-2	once	CAWSVDRVYGYTF	TGTGCCTGGAGTGTGGACAGGGTCTATGGCTACACCTTC
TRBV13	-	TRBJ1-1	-	CASSARQTNTEAFF	TGTGCCAGCAGCGCCCGACAGACGAACACTGAAGCTTTCTTT
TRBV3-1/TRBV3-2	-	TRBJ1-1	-	CASSPRRDTEAFF	TGTGCCAGCAGCCCGCGGAGGGACACTGAAGCTTTCTTT
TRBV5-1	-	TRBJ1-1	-	CASSLRQLNTEAFF	TGCGCCAGCAGCTTACGGCAGCTGAACACTGAAGCTTTCTTT
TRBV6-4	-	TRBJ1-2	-	CASSDSEGNYGYTF	TGTGCCAGCAGTGACTCAGAGGGAAACTATGGCTACACCTTC
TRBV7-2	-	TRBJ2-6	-	CASSLASSSGANVLTF	TGTGCCAGCAGCTTAGCTAGCAGCTCTGGGGCCAACGTCCTGACTTTC
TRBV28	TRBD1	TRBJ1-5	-	CASRDRTGNQPQHF	TGTGCCAGCAGGGACCGGACAGGAAATCAGCCCCAGCATTTT
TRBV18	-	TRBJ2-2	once	CASSPRDKNTGELFF	TGTGCCAGCTCACCAAGGGACAAAAACACCGGGGAGCTGTTTTTT
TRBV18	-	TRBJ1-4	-	CASTRASTNEKLFF	TGTGCCAGCACCCGGGCCTCAACTAATGAAAAACTGTTTTTT
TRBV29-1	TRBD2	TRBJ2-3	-	CSALQAGGGADTQYF	TGCAGCGCCCTACAAGCGGGAGGTGGCGCAGATACGCAGTATTTT
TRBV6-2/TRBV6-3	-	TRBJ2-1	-	CASSYLNRNNEQFF	TGTGCCAGCAGTTACCTCAACAGGAACAATGAGCAGTTCTTC
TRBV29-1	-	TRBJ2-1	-	CSVPGVRTYNEQFF	TGCAGCGTGCCGGGAGTGAGGACCTACAATGAGCAGTTCTTC
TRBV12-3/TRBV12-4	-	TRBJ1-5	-	CASKGVNQPQHF	TGTGCCAGCAAAGGGGTTAATCAGCCCCAGCATTTT
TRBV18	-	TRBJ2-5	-	CASSLQETQYF	TGTGCCAGCTCACTCCAAGAGACCCAGTACTTC
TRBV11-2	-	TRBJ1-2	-	CASSNRVGYGYTF	TGTGCCAGCAGCAACAGGGTTGGCTATGGCTACACCTTC
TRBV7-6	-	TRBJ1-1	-	CASSLGRGWGTEAFF	TGTGCCAGCAGCTTAGGACGGGGATGGGGCACTGAAGCTTTCTTT
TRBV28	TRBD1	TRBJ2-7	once	CASSLTGGSNEQYF	TGTGCCAGCAGTCTTACAGGGGGCTCGAACGAGCAGTACTTC
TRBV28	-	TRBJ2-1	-	CASRLTTEGGRPIF	TGTGCCAGCAGACTCACAACCGAGGGAGGTCGTCCCATCTTC
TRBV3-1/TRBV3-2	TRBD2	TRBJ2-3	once	CASSPLGGGTDTQYF	TGTGCCAGCAGCCCTCTGGGGGGGGGCACAGATACGCAGTATTTT
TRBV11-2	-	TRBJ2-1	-	CASSTVGNEQFF	TGTGCCAGCAGCACGGTGGGCAATGAGCAGTTCTTC
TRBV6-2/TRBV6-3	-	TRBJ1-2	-	CASSSLGYGYTF	TGTGCCAGCAGCTCCCTGGGGTATGGCTACACCTTC
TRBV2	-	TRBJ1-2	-	CASSEDQGKGYTF	TGTGCCAGCAGTGAAGACCAGGGGAAGGGCTACACCTTC
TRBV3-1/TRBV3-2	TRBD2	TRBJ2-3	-	CASSQREFPDTQYF	TGTGCCAGCAGCCAGCGGGAGTTTCCAGATACGCAGTATTTT